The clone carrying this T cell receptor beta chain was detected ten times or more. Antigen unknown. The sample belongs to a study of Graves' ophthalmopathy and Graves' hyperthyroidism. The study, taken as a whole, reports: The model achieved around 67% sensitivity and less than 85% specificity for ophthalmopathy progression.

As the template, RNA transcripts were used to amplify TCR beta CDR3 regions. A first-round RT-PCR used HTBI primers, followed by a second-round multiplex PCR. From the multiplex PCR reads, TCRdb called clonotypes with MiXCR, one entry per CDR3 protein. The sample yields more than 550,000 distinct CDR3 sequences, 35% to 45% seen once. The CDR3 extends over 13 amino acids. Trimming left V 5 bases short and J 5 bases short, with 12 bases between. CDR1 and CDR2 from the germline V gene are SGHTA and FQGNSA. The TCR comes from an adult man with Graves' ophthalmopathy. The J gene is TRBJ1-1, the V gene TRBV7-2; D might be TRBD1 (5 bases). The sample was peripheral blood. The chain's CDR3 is CASSPNRGTEAFF. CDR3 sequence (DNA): TGTGCCAGCAGCCCCAATAGGGGAACTGAAGCTTTCTTT.